A single sample gave rise to the 24 T cell receptor beta chains below, sequenced in a study of blood T cell repertoires in COVID-19. Clones were read by immunoSEQ multiplex PCR, and TCRdb kept only the in-frame ones, dropping some. The sample lists about 220,000 clones, 80% occurring once. Sample: peripheral blood. Receptors were obtained from a woman aged 70 to 79 with acute or convalescent COVID-19.

The chain links TRBV18 to TRBJ2-7; D perhaps matches TRBD2 (6 bases). V was pared by 2 bases and J by 4 bases, with 18 bases between. This CDR3 region has 16 residues. CDR1 and CDR2 (germline): KGHSH, LQKENI. CDR3 nucleotide sequence: TGTGCCAGCTCACCAAGTTCGAACGCGGGGAATTACGAGCAGTACTTC. Translation: CASSPSSNAGNYEQYF.

The chain couples TRBV24-1 to TRBJ2-3; the D gene is possibly TRBD2 (6 bases). Germline V gene sequence: CDR1 KGHDR, CDR2 SFDVKD. Trimming shortened V by 9 bases and J by 9 bases, and 15 bases separated the two germline ends. The CDR3 consists of 12 residues. DNA for the CDR3: TGTGCCACCTCTGACCCGGGAGTAACGCAGTATTTT. Protein sequence: CATSDPGVTQYF.

This chain connects TRBV19 to TRBJ2-3; the match to TRBD2 covers 12 bases. Germline trimming cut 7 bases from V and 8 bases from J; bases unmatched to any gene: 13. CDR1 LNHDA and CDR2 SQIVND come from the germline V gene (reference sequence). The CDR3 totals 16 residues. In nucleotides, the CDR3 is TGTGCCAGTAACGGTTGGACTAGCGGGGAACGGGGTACGCAGTATTTT. Protein: CASNGWTSGERGTQYF.

The chain employs TRBV6-2 or TRBV6-3 and TRBJ2-1; 14 positions match TRBD2. CDR1 and CDR2 (germline): MNHEY, SVGEGT. The CDR3 spans 15 residues. The V and J ends lost 5 bases and 10 bases, in that order; junction bases with no gene match: 7. CDR3 region: CASSTRTSGGLEQFF. CDR3 nucleotide sequence: TGTGCCAGCAGTACCAGGACTAGCGGGGGGTTAGAGCAGTTCTTC.

The chain has TRBV2 and TRBJ2-7; 11 bases are shared with TRBD2. Trimming at V came to 4 bases and at J to 4 bases, leaving 6 bases not matched to a gene. This CDR3 contains 15 residues. CDR1 and CDR2 from the germline V gene are SNHLY and FYNNEI. CDR3 region: CASSATGTSGYEQYF. The CDR3 nucleotides read TGTGCCAGCAGTGCTACCGGGACTAGCGGTTACGAGCAGTACTTC.

This chain uses TRBV7-2 with TRBJ2-3; TRBD2 agrees at 9 bases. V shed 0 bases and J 2 bases; nucleotides not matched to a gene: 9. CDR1 SGHTA and CDR2 FQGNSA come from the germline V gene. The CDR3 consists of 18 residues. This chain's CDR3 is CASSLALTRGGVTDTQYF. CDR3 nucleotides: TGTGCCAGCAGCTTAGCGCTAACGCGGGGGGGGGTCACAGATACGCAGTATTTT.

This chain connects TRBV6-5 to TRBJ1-1; maybe TRBD1 (6 bases). The CDR3 length is 13 residues. Trimming took off 7 bases at V and 1 base at J, with 10 bases between the two ends. The germline gives CDR1 MNHEY, CDR2 SVGAGI. CDR3 nucleotides: TGTGCCAGCAAGAAACAGGGGAACACTGAAGCTTTCTTT. This codes for CASKKQGNTEAFF.

The V call is TRBV19, the J call TRBJ1-1, with TRBD1 matching 7 bases. This CDR3 region has 16 residues. The trim removed 5 bases at V and 0 bases at J, leaving 9 bases unmatched. In germline, CDR1 is LNHDA, CDR2 SQIVND (reference sequence). The CDR3 region has the DNA TGTGCCAGTAGTCCTGGACAGGCTATGATGAACACTGAAGCTTTCTTT. Translation gives CASSPGQAMMNTEAFF. Variable domain in full (rest from reference TRBV19 and TRBJ1-1): DGGITQSPKYLFRKEGQNVTLSCEQNLNHDAMYWYRQDPGQGLRLIYYSQIVNDFQKGDIAEGYSVSREKKESFPLTVTSAQKNPTAFYLCASSPGQAMMNTEAFFGQGTRLTVV.

This chain uses TRBV3-1 (or the pseudogene TRBV3-2) with TRBJ2-5, with TRBD2 as a possible D gene (6 bases). The CDR3 sequence is 16 residues long. Between the trimmed V and J ends, which lost 4 bases and 5 bases, there was a span of 20 bases. Germline CDR1 is LGHDT and CDR2 is YNNKEL (reference sequence). The chain's CDR3 is CASSRLETRIRETQYF. The CDR3 coding sequence is TGTGCCAGCAGCCGACTAGAGACTAGGATAAGGGAGACCCAGTACTTC.

CDR3 region: CASSQGRRVKGITEQFF. CDR3 DNA: TGCGCCAGCAGCCAAGGAAGGAGGGTAAAGGGGATAACTGAGCAGTTCTTC. J is TRBJ2-1 and V is TRBV4-3; the D gene is possibly TRBD2 (6 bases). The germline gives CDR1 LGHNA, CDR2 YSLEER. This CDR3 is 17 amino acids long. The V and J ends lost 1 base and 9 bases respectively, with 22 bases between them.

The chain combines TRBV30 with TRBJ1-4; no definite D call. Germline V gene lookup returns CDR1 GTSNPN and CDR2 SVGIG (reference sequence). V was cut by 2 bases and J by 8 bases, with 27 bases left in between. CDR3 size: 18 residues. The CDR3 DNA reads TGTGCCTGGAGTCGCCCAATCTCCGATCCTAGACCCCTCGAAAAACTGTTTTTT. Amino acids: CAWSRPISDPRPLEKLFF.

The CDR3 DNA is TGTGCCAGCAGCCAAGGACAGCAAGAGACCCAGTACTTC. This encodes CASSQGQQETQYF. V gene TRBV12-3 or TRBV12-4 combines with J gene TRBJ2-5; TRBD1 is a possible D gene (6 bases). CDR3 size: 13 residues. Trimming cost V 6 bases and J 2 bases, with 10 bases left between them.

A single count supports this clone. This sequence joins TRBV19 and TRBJ2-1, with 9 positions matching TRBD1. Germline V lookup: CDR1 LNHDA, CDR2 SQIVND (reference sequence). The CDR3 extends over 15 amino acids. V shed 6 bases, J shed 7 bases, and the junction held 10 bases outside the gene matches. The CDR3 DNA is TGTGCCAGTAGAACCGGACAGGGGTCGTCGAATGAGCAGTTCTTC. Its protein product is CASRTGQGSSNEQFF.

V usage is TRBV15 and J usage is TRBJ1-2; D is uncertain. The CDR3 sequence is 14 residues long. V lost 5 bases to trimming and J lost 6 bases, with 16 bases between them. Per the germline V gene, CDR1 is LNHNV and CDR2 is YYDKDF (reference sequence). CDR3 sequence: CATSPPLAVDGYTF. CDR3 nucleotides: TGTGCCACCAGCCCCCCCCTGGCGGTTGATGGCTACACCTTC.

This chain links TRBV5-6 with TRBJ2-7, with TRBD2 matching over 11 bases. V lost 3 bases, J lost 7 bases, and 9 bases stayed unmatched. Germline-derived CDR1 and CDR2 are SGHDT and YYEEEE. The CDR3 covers 15 residues. The CDR3 here is CASSSGLAALWEQYF. DNA of the CDR3: TGTGCCAGCAGCTCGGGACTAGCGGCCCTTTGGGAGCAGTACTTC.

The chain is built from TRBV3-1 (or the pseudogene TRBV3-2) and TRBJ1-2; D unresolved. Germline values: CDR1 LGHDT, CDR2 YNNKEL (reference sequence). The V end was cut by 0 bases, the J end by 1 base, with 15 bases between. The CDR3 has 17 amino acids. The CDR3 bases are TGTGCCAGCAGCCAAGACTCCTTGAGCGCCGGTAACTATGGCTACACCTTC. Its protein is CASSQDSLSAGNYGYTF.

This clone was detected only once. The chain uses TRBV10-3 and TRBJ2-3, with TRBD2 matching over 15 bases. Per the germline V gene, CDR1 is ENHRY and CDR2 is SYGVKD. Trimming cost V 10 bases and J 9 bases; bases outside gene matches: 8. This CDR3 region has 14 residues. The CDR3 is CATGLAGGQETQYF. CDR3 DNA: TGTGCCACCGGACTAGCGGGGGGGCAGGAAACGCAGTATTTT.

CDR3 nucleotide sequence: TGTGCCTGGAGTCCCGACGTTGGTCGGGTATACTTC. As protein: CAWSPDVGRVYF. V gene TRBV30 combines with J gene TRBJ2-7; no clear D. CDR1 and CDR2 from the germline V gene are GTSNPN and SVGIG (reference sequence). The CDR3 covers 12 residues. Trimming removed 2 bases from V and 13 bases from J, with 18 bases in between.

The chain uses TRBV4-1 and TRBJ1-6, with D uncertain. This CDR3 spans 16 amino acids. V was shortened by 1 base and J by 4 bases, with 11 bases between the two germline ends. Germline V lookup: CDR1 MGHRA, CDR2 YSYEKL. CDR3 sequence (DNA): TGCGCCAGCAGCCAAGTTGAGATTTGGTATAATTCACCCCTCCACTTT. This codes for CASSQVEIWYNSPLHF.

This rearrangement joins TRBV10-3 to TRBJ1-6, with D possibly TRBD1 on 6 matching bases. This CDR3 has 16 amino acids. Germline loops: CDR1 ENHRY, CDR2 SYGVKD. V lost 2 bases and J 7 bases, leaving 15 bases between the germline ends. For the CDR3, the DNA is TGTGCCATCAGTGAGGTAAACAGGGAGCCCAATTCACCCCTCCACTTT. Residues: CAISEVNREPNSPLHF.

This chain connects TRBV7-9 to TRBJ2-5; 7 nucleotides match TRBD1. The ends lost 1 base at V and 1 base at J; junction bases unmatched: 3. This CDR3 is built from 15 residues. CDR1 is SEHNR and CDR2 is FQNEAQ in the germline V gene (reference sequence). The CDR3 region has the DNA TGTGCCAGCAGCTTAGGACAGGGATCCCAAGAGACCCAGTACTTC. It codes for CASSLGQGSQETQYF. The whole variable domain, filled in from reference TRBV7-9 and TRBJ2-5, reads DTGVSQNPRHKITKRGQNVTFRCDPISEHNRLYWYRQTLGQGPEFLTYFQNEAQLEKSRLLSDRFSAERPKGSFSTLEIQRTEQGDSAMYLCASSLGQGSQETQYFGPGTRLLVL.

The V call is TRBV2, the J call TRBJ2-1; the D gene is possibly TRBD2 (6 bases). Germline CDR1 SNHLY, CDR2 FYNNEI. This CDR3 is 14 amino acids long. V was pared by 6 bases and J by 5 bases, with 14 bases between. The CDR3 is CASRSDYANNEQFF. CDR3 coding DNA: TGTGCCAGCAGGTCGGACTACGCTAACAATGAGCAGTTCTTC.

The V call is TRBV30, the J call TRBJ2-5, with 9 nucleotides matching TRBD2. The CDR3 runs to 11 residues. CDR1 is GTSNPN and CDR2 is SVGIG in the germline V gene (reference sequence). CDR3: CAFSGGETQYF. The CDR3 bases are TGTGCTTTTAGCGGGGGAGAGACCCAGTACTTC.

This clone was observed a handful of times. The gene calls are TRBV18 and TRBJ2-6; D is unresolved. The germline gives CDR1 KGHSH, CDR2 LQKENI. The CDR3 sequence is 16 residues long. V was cut by 3 bases and J by 0 bases, with 9 bases left in between. For the CDR3, the DNA is TGTGCCAGCTCACCCTACGACTCCTCTGGGGCCAACGTCCTGACTTTC. Its translation is CASSPYDSSGANVLTF.